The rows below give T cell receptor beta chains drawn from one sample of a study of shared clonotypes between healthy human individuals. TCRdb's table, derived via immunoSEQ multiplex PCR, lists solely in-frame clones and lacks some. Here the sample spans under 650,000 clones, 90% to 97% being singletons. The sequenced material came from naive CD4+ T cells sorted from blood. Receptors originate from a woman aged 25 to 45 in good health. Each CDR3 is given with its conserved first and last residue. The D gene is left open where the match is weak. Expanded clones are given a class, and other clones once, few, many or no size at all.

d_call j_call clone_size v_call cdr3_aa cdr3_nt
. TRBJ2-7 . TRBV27 CASSSADSYEQYF TGTGCCAGCAGTTCTGCGGATTCCTACGAGCAGTACTTC
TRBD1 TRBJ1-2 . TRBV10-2 CASSGEDRGLYGYTF TGCGCCAGCAGTGGGGAAGACAGGGGGTTATATGGCTACACCTTC
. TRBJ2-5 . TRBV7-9 CASSLTTRDVETQYF TGTGCCAGCAGCTTAACTACCAGAGACGTGGAGACCCAGTACTTC
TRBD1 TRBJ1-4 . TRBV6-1 CASSEALGTGNEKLFF TGTGCCAGCAGTGAAGCGCTGGGGACAGGGAATGAAAAACTGTTTTTT
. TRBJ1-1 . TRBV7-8 CASGRGGNTEAFF TGTGCCAGCGGTAGGGGAGGGAACACTGAAGCTTTCTTT
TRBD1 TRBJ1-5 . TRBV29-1 CSVGQGQGGKRQPQHF TGCAGCGTGGGACAGGGACAAGGGGGGAAGCGTCAGCCCCAGCATTTT
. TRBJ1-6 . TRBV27 CASSLGQGYSPLHF TGTGCCAGCAGTTTAGGGCAGGGGTATTCACCCCTCCACTTT
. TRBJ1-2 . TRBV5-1 CASSWDNYGYTF TGCGCCAGCAGCTGGGATAACTATGGCTACACCTTC
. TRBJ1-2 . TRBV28 CASSHTPGSTDLVGGYTF TGTGCCAGCAGTCATACTCCCGGGAGTACTGATCTTGTAGGTGGCTACACCTTC
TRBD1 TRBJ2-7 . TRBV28 CASSAQGAMQYF TGTGCCAGCAGTGCCCAGGGGGCGATGCAGTACTTC
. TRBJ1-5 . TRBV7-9 CASSLARAGSRNQPQHF TGTGCCAGCAGCTTAGCGAGGGCGGGAAGTCGAAATCAGCCCCAGCATTTT
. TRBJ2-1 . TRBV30 CAWRPKGYSYNEQFF TGTGCCTGGAGACCAAAAGGTTATTCCTACAATGAGCAGTTCTTC
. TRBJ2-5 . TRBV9 CASSVSEQGTQYF TGTGCCAGCAGCGTGTCCGAGCAGGGGACCCAGTACTTC
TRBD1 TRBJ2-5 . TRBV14 CASSQDFSGTGVGETQYF TGTGCCAGCAGCCAAGACTTCTCCGGGACAGGGGTTGGGGAGACCCAGTACTTC
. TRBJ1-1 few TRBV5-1 CASSIDTVNTEAFF TGCGCCAGCAGCATTGACACAGTAAACACTGAAGCTTTCTTT
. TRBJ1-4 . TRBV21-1 CASSGREHNEKLFF TGTGCCAGCAGCGGACGGGAACATAATGAAAAACTGTTTTTT
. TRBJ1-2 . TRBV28 CASSGPTTKNYGYTF TGTGCCAGCAGTGGACCCACCACAAAGAACTATGGCTACACCTTC
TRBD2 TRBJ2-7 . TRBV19 CASSARTSGNSYEQYF TGTGCCAGTAGTGCAAGGACTAGCGGGAACTCCTACGAGCAGTACTTC
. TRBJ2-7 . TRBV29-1 CSAIRDLHEQYF TGCAGCGCTATCCGGGATCTCCACGAGCAGTACTTC
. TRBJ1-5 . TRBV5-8 CASSSRRLNQPQHF TGTGCCAGCAGCTCAAGACGGCTCAATCAGCCCCAGCATTTT
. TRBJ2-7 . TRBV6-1 CASKAPSYEQYF TGTGCCAGCAAGGCACCCTCCTACGAGCAGTACTTC
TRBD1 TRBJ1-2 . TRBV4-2 CASTQDRGGNYGYTF TGTGCCAGCACCCAGGACAGGGGAGGTAACTATGGCTACACCTTC
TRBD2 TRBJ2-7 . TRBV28 CASRPRGAGAYEQYF TGTGCCAGCAGGCCCCGCGGGGCGGGAGCCTACGAGCAGTACTTC
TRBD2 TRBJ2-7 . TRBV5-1 CASSPSGNPYEQYF TGCGCCAGCAGCCCTAGCGGGAACCCCTACGAGCAGTACTTC
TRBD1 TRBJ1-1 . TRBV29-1 CSVEDWTGIPEAFF TGCAGCGTTGAAGATTGGACAGGGATCCCTGAAGCTTTCTTT
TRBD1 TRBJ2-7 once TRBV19 CASSIGGQGSYEQYF TGTGCCAGTAGTATAGGAGGACAGGGCTCCTACGAGCAGTACTTC
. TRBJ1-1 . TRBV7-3 CASSLSARDTEAFF TGTGCCAGCAGCTTATCGGCCCGGGACACTGAAGCTTTCTTT
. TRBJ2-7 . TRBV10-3 CAISEPSYEQYF TGTGCCATCAGTGAGCCCAGCTACGAGCAGTACTTC
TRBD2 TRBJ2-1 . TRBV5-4 CASSSIQREGQQFF TGTGCCAGCAGCTCAATTCAGCGGGAGGGCCAGCAGTTCTTC
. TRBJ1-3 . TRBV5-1 CASSLESTNTIYF TGCGCCAGCAGCTTGGAATCAACAAACACCATATATTTT
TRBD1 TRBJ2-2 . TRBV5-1 CASSPGQGAGELFF TGCGCCAGCAGCCCGGGACAGGGGGCCGGGGAGCTGTTTTTT
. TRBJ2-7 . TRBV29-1 CSARQAGGYEQYF TGCAGCGCTAGACAGGCCGGGGGATACGAGCAGTACTTC
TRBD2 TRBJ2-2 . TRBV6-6 CASSYTAGVGTGELFF TGTGCCAGCAGTTATACGGCGGGAGTAGGTACCGGGGAGCTGTTTTTT
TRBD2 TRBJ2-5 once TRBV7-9 CASSLGTSGRGQETQYF TGTGCCAGCAGCTTAGGGACTAGCGGGAGAGGCCAAGAGACCCAGTACTTC
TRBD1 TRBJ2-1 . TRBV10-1 CASTWDRAVNEQFF TGCGCCAGCACCTGGGACAGGGCGGTAAATGAGCAGTTCTTC
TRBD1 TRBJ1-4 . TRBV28 CASKFGTVTTNEKLFF TGTGCCAGCAAATTCGGGACAGTGACAACTAATGAAAAACTGTTTTTT
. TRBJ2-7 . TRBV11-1 CASSLVSSREVSYEQYF TGTGCCAGCAGCTTAGTAAGTAGCAGAGAAGTCTCCTACGAGCAGTACTTC
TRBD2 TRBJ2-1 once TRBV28 CASSPTSGRSYNEQFF TGTGCCAGCAGTCCGACTAGCGGGCGTTCCTACAATGAGCAGTTCTTC
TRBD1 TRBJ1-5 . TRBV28 CASSLDRGRGSNQPQHF TGTGCCAGCAGTCTAGACAGGGGGCGAGGGAGCAATCAGCCCCAGCATTTT
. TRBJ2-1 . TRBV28 CASSYLQGRRNEQFF TGTGCCAGCAGCTACTTACAGGGCCGCAGGAATGAGCAGTTCTTC
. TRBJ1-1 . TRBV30 CAWTLGVEAFF TGTGCCTGGACCCTCGGAGTTGAAGCTTTCTTT
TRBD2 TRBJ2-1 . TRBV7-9 CASSSSGRLYNEQFF TGTGCCAGCAGTTCTAGCGGGAGGCTCTACAATGAGCAGTTCTTC
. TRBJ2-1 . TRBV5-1 CASSLFIAEGGHEQFF TGCGCCAGCAGCTTGTTTATTGCGGAGGGGGGCCATGAGCAGTTCTTC